This T cell receptor beta chain was identified during a study of blood T cell repertoires in COVID-19. The CDR3 sequence is 16 residues long. The V end was cut by 4 bases, the J end by 6 bases, with 20 bases between. Looked up from germline, CDR1 is SGHRS and CDR2 is YFSETQ. Profiling relied on immunoSEQ multiplex PCR, and the TCRdb table lists in-frame clones only, not all of them. The profile shows about 230,000 clones, more than 75% of them singletons. Sequenced material: peripheral blood. The chain joins TRBV5-1 to TRBJ1-5, with D perhaps matching TRBD1 (5 bases). This TCR was recovered from a man between 35 and 55 years old with acute or convalescent COVID-19. Written as DNA, the CDR3 is TGCGCCAGCAGCCCTCAGCCCGCGGGGGAGGGTCAGCCCCAGCATTTT. Residues: CASSPQPAGEGQPQHF.